Included here is one TCR beta chain sequence, with context. The sample is drawn from a study of early T cells in non-severe SARS-CoV-2 infection. The wider study: Sequencing input comprised bulk RNA from unsorted whole blood; chain pairing was not available.

TCRdb re-analysed the 5' RACE reads in MiXCR, keeping a single row per CDR3 protein. This table holds 75,000 to 100,000 distinct CDR3 sequences, around 15% found once. The receptor was isolated from an adult who was a healthcare worker with PCR-confirmed SARS-CoV-2 infection or an uninfected control (not recorded which). Sequenced: whole blood.

CDR3 region: CASSLVSRLEAFF. As DNA, the CDR3 is TGTGCCAGCAGCTTAGTTTCGAGGCTTGAAGCTTTCTTT. The chain has TRBV7-9 and TRBJ1-1; D unclear. The germline CDR1 and CDR2 sequences are SEHNR and FQNEAQ (reference sequence). CDR3 length: 13 amino acids. V gave up 1 base and J gave up 7 bases, with 10 bases separating them.